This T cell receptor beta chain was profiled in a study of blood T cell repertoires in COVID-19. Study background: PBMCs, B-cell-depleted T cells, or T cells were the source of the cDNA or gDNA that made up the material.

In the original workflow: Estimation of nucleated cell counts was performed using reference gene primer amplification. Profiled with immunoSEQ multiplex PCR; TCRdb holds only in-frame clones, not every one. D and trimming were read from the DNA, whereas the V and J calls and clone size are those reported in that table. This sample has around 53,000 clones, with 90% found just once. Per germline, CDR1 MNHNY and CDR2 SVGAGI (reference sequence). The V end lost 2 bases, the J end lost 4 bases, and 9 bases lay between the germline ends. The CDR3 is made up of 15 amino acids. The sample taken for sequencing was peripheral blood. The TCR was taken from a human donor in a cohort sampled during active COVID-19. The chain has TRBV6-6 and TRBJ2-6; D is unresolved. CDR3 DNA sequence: TGTGCCAGCAGTTACCCGAGTTCCGGGGCCAACGTCCTGACTTTC. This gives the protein CASSYPSSGANVLTF.